The 12 T cell receptor beta chains below were found in one sample sequenced in a study of shared clonotypes between healthy human individuals. The method was immunoSEQ multiplex PCR; TCRdb's version includes in-frame clones alone and lacks a portion of them. This sample has some 2,000,000 clones, with roughly 95% found just once. CD8 cells classed as naive were CD45RO-negative and positively selected for CCR7, excluding terminally differentiated effector memory CD45RA+ cells. Source material: naive CD8+ T cells sorted from blood. The source is a man younger than 30 in good health.

The chain combines TRBV4-1 with TRBJ1-2; the D gene is possibly TRBD1 (6 bases). The CDR3 covers 17 residues. Trimming shortened V by 3 bases and J by 1 base, and 18 bases separated the two germline ends. Germline CDR1 reads MGHRA; CDR2 reads YSYEKL. CDR3 sequence (DNA): TGCGCCAGCAGCCACGGCTACACGGGGGCGGTTAACTATGGCTACACCTTC. Its translation is CASSHGYTGAVNYGYTF.

The chain couples TRBV15 to TRBJ2-3; D is undetermined. The CDR3 runs to 15 residues. Germline lookup yields CDR1 LNHNV and CDR2 YYDKDF (reference sequence). Trimming cost V 5 bases and J 2 bases, with 14 bases left between them. The CDR3 is CATSAPTDNTDTQYF. In DNA form, the CDR3 reads TGTGCCACCAGCGCCCCCACAGACAACACAGATACGCAGTATTTT.

In its sample, this clone was seen once. The chain has TRBV10-1 and TRBJ2-3; D is ambiguous. Trimming removed 3 bases from V and 4 bases from J, with 11 bases in between. Germline V lookup: CDR1 WNHNN, CDR2 SYGVQD (reference sequence). This CDR3 comprises 14 residues. In DNA form, the CDR3 reads TGCGCCAGCAGTGATATAACTAACTCAGATACGCAGTATTTT. The encoded protein is CASSDITNSDTQYF.

V gene TRBV7-9 combines with J gene TRBJ2-7; D uncertain. CDR3 length: 14 amino acids. The germline gives CDR1 SEHNR, CDR2 FQNEAQ (reference sequence). V was cut by 3 bases and J by 0 bases, with 9 bases left in between. CDR3 in amino acids: CASSFESLSYEQYF. The CDR3 DNA reads as TGTGCCAGCAGCTTCGAGTCCCTCTCCTACGAGCAGTACTTC.

This chain joins TRBV27 and TRBJ2-3, with no clear D. In germline, CDR1 is MNHEY, CDR2 SMNVEV (reference sequence). This CDR3 is built from 13 residues. Trimming took off 8 bases at V and 2 bases at J, with 11 bases between the two ends. As DNA, the CDR3 is TGTGCCAGCCGGGCCCTCGCCACAGATACGCAGTATTTT. Translating it yields CASRALATDTQYF.

The V gene is TRBV10-2, the J gene TRBJ1-2, with unresolved D. CDR3 length: 14 residues. Deletions cut 2 bases from V and 6 bases from J, with 13 bases between. Germline loops: CDR1 WSHSY, CDR2 SAAADI. The CDR3 coding sequence is TGCGCCAGCAGTGAGGGGGTCCTAGAGGATGGCTACACCTTC. Protein product: CASSEGVLEDGYTF.

The J gene is TRBJ2-6, the V gene TRBV4-1, with 7 nucleotides matching TRBD1. The germline gives CDR1 MGHRA, CDR2 YSYEKL. There are 16 residues in the CDR3. The V and J ends lost 0 bases and 3 bases, in that order; junction bases with no gene match: 2. Written as DNA, the CDR3 is TGCGCCAGCAGCCAAGAGAGGGGGCTTGGGGCCAACGTCCTGACTTTC. Translation gives CASSQERGLGANVLTF.

About this clone: Additional DNA sequences in this sample encode the identical CDR3. The chain carries TRBV5-4 and TRBJ2-5; 14 nucleotides align to TRBD2. Germline V gives CDR1 SGHNT, CDR2 YYREEE (reference sequence). The CDR3 loop spans 15 amino acids. Trimming cost V 4 bases and J 5 bases; bases outside gene matches: 4. CDR3 nucleotides: TGTGCCAGCAGCCCCGGACTAGCGGGAGGTGAGACCCAGTACTTC. Its protein is CASSPGLAGGETQYF.

A note on this clone: The junction differs from germline at one of its ends, possibly a read error. This chain joins TRBV19 and TRBJ2-2; no clear D gene. The CDR3 loop spans 12 amino acids. Germline V gene lookup returns CDR1 LNHDA and CDR2 SQIVND (reference sequence). The CDR3 sequence: CASSSGRTELFF. CDR3 DNA: TGTGCCAGTAGTTCGGGCCGAACGGAGTTGTTTTTT.

In its sample, this clone was seen once. This chain uses TRBV6-5 with TRBJ2-7; D is possibly TRBD1 (6 bases). Between the trimmed V and J ends, which lost 5 bases and 7 bases, there was a span of 12 bases. Germline CDR1 MNHEY, CDR2 SVGAGI. This CDR3 is 12 amino acids long. CDR3: CASSDTGSEQYF. The CDR3 DNA is TGTGCCAGCAGTGATACAGGGAGTGAGCAGTACTTC.

The gene calls are TRBV4-1 and TRBJ2-3; a possible D gene is TRBD1 (6 bases). Trimming stripped 5 bases from V and 5 bases from J, with 14 bases between. Germline V gene sequence: CDR1 MGHRA, CDR2 YSYEKL. The CDR3 runs 14 residues. CDR3 residues: CASSSGQLLDTQYF. CDR3 nucleotides: TGCGCCAGCAGCTCCGGACAGCTCCTAGATACGCAGTATTTT.

Here the CDR3 reads CASSRTSSLTSGRAYEQYF. DNA for the CDR3: TGTGCCAGCAGCCGGACAAGTTCCTTAACTAGCGGGAGGGCCTACGAGCAGTACTTC. The rearrangement uses TRBV27 and TRBJ2-7, with 13 bases lining up with TRBD2. There are 19 residues in the CDR3. With 6 bases clipped from V and 2 bases from J, the junction kept 16 bases outside the gene matches. CDR1 is MNHEY, CDR2 SMNVEV, per germline (reference sequence).